This T cell receptor beta chain was recovered during a study of blood T cell repertoires in COVID-19. The CDR3 sequence is 15 residues long. The V gene lost 0 bases and the J gene lost 4 bases, with 11 bases spanning the gap. Germline V gives CDR1 LNHNV, CDR2 YYDKDF (reference sequence). Here immunoSEQ multiplex PCR was the method, and the copy in TCRdb shows in-frame clones only, minus some. The data show around 320,000 clones, roughly 89% seen once. The chain couples TRBV15 to TRBJ2-3; D uncertain. The clonotype comes from a woman in her forties or fifties who had been exposed to COVID-19. The sequenced material came from PBMCs or T cells enriched from blood (not recorded which). The DNA for the CDR3 is TGTGCCACCAGCAGAGATAAGAGCTCCGCAGATACGCAGTATTTT. It specifies CATSRDKSSADTQYF.